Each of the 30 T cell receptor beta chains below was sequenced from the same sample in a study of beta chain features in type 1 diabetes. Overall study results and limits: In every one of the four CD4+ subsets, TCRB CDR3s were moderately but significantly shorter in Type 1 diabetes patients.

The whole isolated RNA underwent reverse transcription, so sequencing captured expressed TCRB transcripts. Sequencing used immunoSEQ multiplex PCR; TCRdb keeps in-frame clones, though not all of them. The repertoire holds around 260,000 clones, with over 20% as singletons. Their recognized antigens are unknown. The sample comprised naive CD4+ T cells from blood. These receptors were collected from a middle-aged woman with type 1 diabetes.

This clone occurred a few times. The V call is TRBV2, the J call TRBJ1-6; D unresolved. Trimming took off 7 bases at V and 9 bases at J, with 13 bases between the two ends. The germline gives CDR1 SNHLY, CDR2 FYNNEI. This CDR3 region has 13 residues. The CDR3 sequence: CASMPGGPSPLHF. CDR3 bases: TGTGCCAGCATGCCCGGAGGACCTTCACCCCTCCACTTT.

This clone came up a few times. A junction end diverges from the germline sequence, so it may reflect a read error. Here the CDR3 DNA reads TGTGCTAGCAGTTCGGGGAGTGAGACCCAGTACTTC. It encodes CASSSGSETQYF. This chain links TRBV7-7 with TRBJ2-5, with a weak D call TRBD2 (5 bases). This CDR3 has 12 residues. CDR1 is SSHAT and CDR2 is FNYEAQ in the germline V gene (reference sequence).

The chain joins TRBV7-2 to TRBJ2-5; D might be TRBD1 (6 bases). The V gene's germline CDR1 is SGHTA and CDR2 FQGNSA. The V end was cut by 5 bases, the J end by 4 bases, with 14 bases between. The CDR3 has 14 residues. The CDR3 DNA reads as TGTGCCAGCAGCACCGGACAGCTTAGAGAGACCCAGTACTTC. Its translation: CASSTGQLRETQYF.

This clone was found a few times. The CDR3: CSAGGAYEQYF. The CDR3 DNA reads as TGCAGTGCCGGAGGGGCCTACGAGCAGTACTTC. The V gene is TRBV20-1, the J gene TRBJ2-7; TRBD2 is a possible D gene (6 bases). The germline V and J ends were trimmed by 6 bases and 2 bases, with 8 bases remaining between them. CDR3 size: 11 residues. CDR1 and CDR2 from the germline V gene are DFQATT and SNEGSKA (reference sequence).

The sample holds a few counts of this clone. CDR3 in DNA: TGCAGCGTTGAGAGCATTATGAACACCGGGGAGCTGTTTTTT. Translation gives CSVESIMNTGELFF. The chain employs TRBV29-1 and TRBJ2-2; D gene unclear. The CDR3 is 14 residues long. CDR1 and CDR2 (germline): SQVTM, ANQGSEA. The V and J ends lost 3 bases and 1 base respectively, with 9 bases between them.

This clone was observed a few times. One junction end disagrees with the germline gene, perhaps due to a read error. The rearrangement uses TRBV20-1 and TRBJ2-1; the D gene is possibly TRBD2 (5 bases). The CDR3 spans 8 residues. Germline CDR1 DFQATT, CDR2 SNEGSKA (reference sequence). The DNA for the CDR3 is TGCAGTGTCCCCGACGGGGTCTTC. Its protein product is CSVPDGVF.

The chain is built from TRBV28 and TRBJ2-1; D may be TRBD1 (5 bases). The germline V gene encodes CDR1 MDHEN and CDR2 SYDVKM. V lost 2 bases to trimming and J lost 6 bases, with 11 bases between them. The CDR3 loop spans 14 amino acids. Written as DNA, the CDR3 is TGTGCCAGCAGTTTACAGGGCAGGATCAATGAGCAGTTCTTC. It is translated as CASSLQGRINEQFF.

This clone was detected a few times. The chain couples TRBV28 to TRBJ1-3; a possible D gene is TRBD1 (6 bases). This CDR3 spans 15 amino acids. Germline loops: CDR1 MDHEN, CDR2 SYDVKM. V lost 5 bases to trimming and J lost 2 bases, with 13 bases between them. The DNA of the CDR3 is TGTGCCAGCAGTCCTCAGACAGGTCCTGGAAACACCATATATTTT. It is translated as CASSPQTGPGNTIYF. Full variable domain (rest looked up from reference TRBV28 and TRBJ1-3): DVKVTQSSRYLVKRTGEKVFLECVQDMDHENMFWYRQDPGLGLRLIYFSYDVKMKEKGDIPEGYSVSREKKERFSLILESASTNQTSMYLCASSPQTGPGNTIYFGEGSWLTVV.

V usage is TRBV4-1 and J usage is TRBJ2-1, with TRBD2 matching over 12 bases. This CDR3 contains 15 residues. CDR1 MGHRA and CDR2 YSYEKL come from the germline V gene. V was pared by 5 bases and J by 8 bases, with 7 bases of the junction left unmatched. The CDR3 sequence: CASSSRTSGTDEQFF. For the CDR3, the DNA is TGCGCCAGCAGCTCCCGGACTAGCGGGACCGATGAGCAGTTCTTC.

CDR3 DNA: TGCAGCGCGGGGGAACAGTCGGACGAGCAGTACTTC. Amino acid sequence: CSAGEQSDEQYF. This sequence joins TRBV29-1 and TRBJ2-7, with TRBD2 as a possible D gene (6 bases). The V and J ends lost 7 bases and 5 bases respectively, with 15 bases between them. The germline CDR1 and CDR2 sequences are SQVTM and ANQGSEA. This CDR3 is built from 12 residues.

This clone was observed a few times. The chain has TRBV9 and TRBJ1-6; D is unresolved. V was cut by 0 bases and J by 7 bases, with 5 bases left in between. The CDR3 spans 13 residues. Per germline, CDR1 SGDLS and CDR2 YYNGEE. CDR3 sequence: CASSVERNSPLHF. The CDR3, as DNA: TGTGCCAGCAGCGTAGAGAGGAATTCACCCCTCCACTTT.

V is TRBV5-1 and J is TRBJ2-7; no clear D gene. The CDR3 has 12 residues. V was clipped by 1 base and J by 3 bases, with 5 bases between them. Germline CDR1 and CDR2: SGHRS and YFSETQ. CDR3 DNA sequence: TGCGCCAGCAGCTTGCCCGGCTACGAGCAGTACTTC. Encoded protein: CASSLPGYEQYF.

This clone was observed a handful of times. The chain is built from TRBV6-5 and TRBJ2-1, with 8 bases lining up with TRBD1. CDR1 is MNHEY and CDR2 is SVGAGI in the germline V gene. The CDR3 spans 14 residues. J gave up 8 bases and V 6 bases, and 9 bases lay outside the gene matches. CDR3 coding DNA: TGTGCCAGCAGACCCGGGACAGGAGGGGATGAGCAGTTCTTC. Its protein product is CASRPGTGGDEQFF.

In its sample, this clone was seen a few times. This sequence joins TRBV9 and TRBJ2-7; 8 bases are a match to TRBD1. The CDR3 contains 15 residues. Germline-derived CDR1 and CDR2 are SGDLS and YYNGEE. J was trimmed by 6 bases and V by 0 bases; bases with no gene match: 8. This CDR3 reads CASSVVAGQGVEQYF. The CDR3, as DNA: TGTGCCAGCAGCGTAGTAGCCGGACAGGGCGTCGAGCAGTACTTC.

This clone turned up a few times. CDR3 sequence reads: CASSPKRSGELFF. The CDR3 DNA is TGTGCCAGCAGCCCCAAGCGTTCCGGGGAGCTGTTTTTT. The genes are TRBV9 and TRBJ2-2, with no clear D. This CDR3 is built from 13 residues. V dropped 4 bases and J dropped 6 bases, with 10 bases sitting between them. CDR1 and CDR2 (germline): SGDLS, YYNGEE.

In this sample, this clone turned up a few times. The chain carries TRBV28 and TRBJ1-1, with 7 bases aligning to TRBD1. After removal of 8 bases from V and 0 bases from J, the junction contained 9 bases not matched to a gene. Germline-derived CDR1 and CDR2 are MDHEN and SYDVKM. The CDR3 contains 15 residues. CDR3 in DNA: TGTGCCAGCCCGGACGGGACAGCCATGAACACTGAAGCTTTCTTT. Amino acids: CASPDGTAMNTEAFF.

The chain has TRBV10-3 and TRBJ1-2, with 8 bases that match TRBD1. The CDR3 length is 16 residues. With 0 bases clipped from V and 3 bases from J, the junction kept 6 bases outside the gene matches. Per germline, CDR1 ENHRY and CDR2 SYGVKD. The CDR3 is CAISESGQGAHYGYTF. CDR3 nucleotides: TGTGCCATCAGTGAGTCAGGGCAGGGGGCTCACTATGGCTACACCTTC.

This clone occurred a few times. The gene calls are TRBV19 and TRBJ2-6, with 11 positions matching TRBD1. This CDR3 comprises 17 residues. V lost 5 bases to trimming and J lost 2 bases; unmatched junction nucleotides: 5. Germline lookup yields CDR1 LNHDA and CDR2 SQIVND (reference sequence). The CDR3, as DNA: TGTGCCAGTAGTGCCCGGGACAGGGGGGCTGGGGCCAACGTCCTGACTTTC. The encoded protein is CASSARDRGAGANVLTF.

The CDR3 sequence: CASSLPKQGTKNIQYF. CDR3 bases: TGTGCCAGCAGCCTTCCTAAACAGGGTACCAAAAACATTCAGTACTTC. This chain uses TRBV5-4 with TRBJ2-4; maybe TRBD1 (6 bases). The CDR3 extends over 16 amino acids. Germline lookup yields CDR1 SGHNT and CDR2 YYREEE (reference sequence). V gave up 4 bases and J gave up 2 bases, with 16 bases separating them.

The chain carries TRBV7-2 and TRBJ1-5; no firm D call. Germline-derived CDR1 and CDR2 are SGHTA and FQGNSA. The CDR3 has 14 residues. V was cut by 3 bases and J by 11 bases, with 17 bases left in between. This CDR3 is CASSLLGGSATQHF. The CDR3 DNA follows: TGTGCCAGCAGCTTGCTGGGAGGATCAGCGACCCAGCATTTT.

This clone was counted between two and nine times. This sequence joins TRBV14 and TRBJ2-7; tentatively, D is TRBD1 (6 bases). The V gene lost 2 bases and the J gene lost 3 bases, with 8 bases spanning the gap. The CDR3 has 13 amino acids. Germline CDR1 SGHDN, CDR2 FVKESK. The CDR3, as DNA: TGTGCCAGCAGCCAACACAGGGACTACGAGCAGTACTTC. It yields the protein CASSQHRDYEQYF.

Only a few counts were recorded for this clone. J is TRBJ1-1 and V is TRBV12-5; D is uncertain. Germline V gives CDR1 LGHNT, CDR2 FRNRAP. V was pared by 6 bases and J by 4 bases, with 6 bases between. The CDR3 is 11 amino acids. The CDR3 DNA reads TGTGCTAGTGGGAGAGGCACTGAAGCTTTCTTT. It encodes CASGRGTEAFF. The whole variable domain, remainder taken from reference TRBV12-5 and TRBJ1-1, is DARVTQTPRHKVTEMGQEVTMRCQPILGHNTVFWYRQTMMQGLELLAYFRNRAPLDDSGMPKDRFSAEMPDATLATLKIQPSEPRDSAVYFCASGRGTEAFFGQGTRLTVV.

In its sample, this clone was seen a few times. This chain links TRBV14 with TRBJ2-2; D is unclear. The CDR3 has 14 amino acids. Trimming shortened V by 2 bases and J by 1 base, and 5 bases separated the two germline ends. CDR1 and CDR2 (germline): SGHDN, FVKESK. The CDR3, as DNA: TGTGCCAGCAGCCAATTCATGAACACCGGGGAGCTGTTTTTT. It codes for CASSQFMNTGELFF.

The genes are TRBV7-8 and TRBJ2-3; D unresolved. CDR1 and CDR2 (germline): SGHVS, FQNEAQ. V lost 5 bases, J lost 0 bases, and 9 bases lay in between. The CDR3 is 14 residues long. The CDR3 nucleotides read TGTGCCAGCAGCCCTACTACTAGCACAGATACGCAGTATTTT. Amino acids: CASSPTTSTDTQYF.

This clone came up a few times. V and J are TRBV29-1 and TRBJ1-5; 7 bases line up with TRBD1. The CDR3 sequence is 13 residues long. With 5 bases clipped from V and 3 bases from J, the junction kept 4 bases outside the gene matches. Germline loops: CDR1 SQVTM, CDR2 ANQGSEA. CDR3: CSVQGGYNQPQHF. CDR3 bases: TGCAGCGTTCAAGGGGGCTACAATCAGCCCCAGCATTTT. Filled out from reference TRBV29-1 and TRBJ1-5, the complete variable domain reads SAVISQKPSRDICQRGTSLTIQCQVDSQVTMMFWYRQQPGQSLTLIATANQGSEATYESGFVIDKFPISRPNLTFSTLTVSNMSPEDSSIYLCSVQGGYNQPQHFGDGTRLSIL.

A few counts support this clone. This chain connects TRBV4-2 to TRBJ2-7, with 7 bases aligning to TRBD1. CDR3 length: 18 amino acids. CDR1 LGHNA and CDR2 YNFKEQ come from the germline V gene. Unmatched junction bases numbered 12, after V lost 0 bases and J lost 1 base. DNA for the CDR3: TGTGCCAGCAGCCAAGAAAGGGGGTCAGGGGGTGGTTCCTACGAGCAGTACTTC. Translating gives CASSQERGSGGGSYEQYF.

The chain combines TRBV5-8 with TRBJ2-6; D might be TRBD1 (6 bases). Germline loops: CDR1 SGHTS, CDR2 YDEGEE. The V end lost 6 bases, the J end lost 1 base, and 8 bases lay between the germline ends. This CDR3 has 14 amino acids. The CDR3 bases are TGTGCCAGCACCGACAGGTCTGGGGCCAACGTCCTGACTTTC. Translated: CASTDRSGANVLTF.

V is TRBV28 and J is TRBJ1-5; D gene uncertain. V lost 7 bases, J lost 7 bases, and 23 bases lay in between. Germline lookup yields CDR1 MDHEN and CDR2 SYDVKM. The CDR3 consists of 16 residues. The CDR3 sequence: CASIHKFPNRLQPQHF. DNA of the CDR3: TGTGCCAGCATCCATAAGTTCCCCAACAGATTACAGCCCCAGCATTTT.

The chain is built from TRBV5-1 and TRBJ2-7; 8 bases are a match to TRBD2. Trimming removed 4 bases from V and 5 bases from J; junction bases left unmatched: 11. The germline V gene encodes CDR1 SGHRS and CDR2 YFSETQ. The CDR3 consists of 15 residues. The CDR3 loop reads CASSNLTGGPNEQYF. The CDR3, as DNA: TGCGCCAGCAGCAATCTCACGGGAGGGCCGAACGAGCAGTACTTC. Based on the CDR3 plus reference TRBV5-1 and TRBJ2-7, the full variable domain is KAGVTQTPRYLIKTRGQQVTLSCSPISGHRSVSWYQQTPGQGLQFLFEYFSETQRNKGNFPGRFSGRQFSNSRSEMNVSTLELGDSALYLCASSNLTGGPNEQYFGPGTRLTVT.

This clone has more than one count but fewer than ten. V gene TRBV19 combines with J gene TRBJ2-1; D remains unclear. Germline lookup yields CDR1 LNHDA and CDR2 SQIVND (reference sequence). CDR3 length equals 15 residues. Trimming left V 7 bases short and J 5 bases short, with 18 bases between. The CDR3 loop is CASMKQTSKNNEQFF. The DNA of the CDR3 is TGTGCCAGTATGAAACAGACCTCAAAGAACAATGAGCAGTTCTTC.